The clone carrying this T cell receptor beta chain occurred a few times. The antigen remains unidentified. The record originates from a study of blood T cells in healthy people across ages. Broader study findings: Any changes in expanded clonotypes were possibly confounded, as donor CMV status remained unknown.

V was clipped by 8 bases and J by 4 bases; unmatched bases: 4. The germline V gene has CDR1 SQVTM and CDR2 ANQGSEA. The CDR3 totals 12 residues. For every donor, a draw yielded approximately 9.9 milliliters of peripheral blood. The study isolated at least 6 million PBMCs from each sample. Next came a second PCR, run for about 6 to 12 cycles, which used a sample-barcoded 5' primer along with a J-beta primer mix. With 12 random nucleotides, a template-switch adaptor tagged each individual cDNA molecule. TCRdb ran MiXCR on the 5' RACE reads and lists one entry per CDR3 protein. The table has about 1 million distinct CDR3 sequences, over 35% seen once.

Sequenced sample: blood. The chain employs TRBV29-1 and TRBJ2-5, with 10 bases aligning to TRBD2. The receptor's source is a woman aged 55 to 70 in good health. CDR3 amino acids: CSLAGGGETQYF. For the CDR3, the DNA is TGCAGCTTAGCGGGGGGCGGAGAGACCCAGTACTTC.